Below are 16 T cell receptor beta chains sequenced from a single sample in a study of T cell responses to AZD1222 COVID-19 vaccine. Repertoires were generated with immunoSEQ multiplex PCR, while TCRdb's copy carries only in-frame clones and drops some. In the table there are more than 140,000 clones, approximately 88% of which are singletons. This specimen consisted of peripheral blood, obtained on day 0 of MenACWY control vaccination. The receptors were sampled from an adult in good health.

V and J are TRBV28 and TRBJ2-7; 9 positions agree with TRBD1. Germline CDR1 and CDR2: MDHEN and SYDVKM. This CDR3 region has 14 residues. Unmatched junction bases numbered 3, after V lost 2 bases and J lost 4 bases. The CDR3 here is CASSLGTGIYEQYF. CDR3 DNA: TGTGCCAGCAGTTTAGGGACAGGGATTTACGAGCAGTACTTC.

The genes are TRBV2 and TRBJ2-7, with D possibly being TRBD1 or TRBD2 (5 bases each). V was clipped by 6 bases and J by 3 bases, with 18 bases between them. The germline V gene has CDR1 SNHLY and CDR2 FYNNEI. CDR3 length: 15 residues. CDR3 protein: CASSGDGSGIYEQYF. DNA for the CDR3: TGTGCCAGCAGCGGGGACGGATCGGGAATCTACGAGCAGTACTTC. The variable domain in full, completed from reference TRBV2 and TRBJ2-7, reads EPEVTQTPSHQVTQMGQEVILRCVPISNHLYFYWYRQILGQKVEFLVSFYNNEISEKSEIFDDQFSVERPDGSNFTLKIRSTKLEDSAMYFCASSGDGSGIYEQYFGPGTRLTVT.

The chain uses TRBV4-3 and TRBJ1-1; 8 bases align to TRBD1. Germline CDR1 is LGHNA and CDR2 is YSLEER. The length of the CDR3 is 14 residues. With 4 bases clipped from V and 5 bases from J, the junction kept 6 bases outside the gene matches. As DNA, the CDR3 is TGCGCCAGCAGCCTGCAACAGGGGGATACTGAAGCTTTCTTT. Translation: CASSLQQGDTEAFF.

CDR3 sequence: CASSQVADLSYEQYF. DNA for the CDR3: TGTGCCAGCAGCCAGGTGGCAGACCTTTCCTACGAGCAGTACTTC. The chain is built from TRBV7-2 and TRBJ2-7, with D unresolved. This CDR3 comprises 15 residues. Germline lookup yields CDR1 SGHTA and CDR2 FQGNSA. Trimming removed 5 bases at V and 1 base at J, with 15 bases between.

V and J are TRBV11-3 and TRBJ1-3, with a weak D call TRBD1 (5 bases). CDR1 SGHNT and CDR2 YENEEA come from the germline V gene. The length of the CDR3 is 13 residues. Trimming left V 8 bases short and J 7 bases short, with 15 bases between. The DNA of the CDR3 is TGTGCCAGCTCCCCGGGCGGGGACAACACCATATATTTT. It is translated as CASSPGGDNTIYF.

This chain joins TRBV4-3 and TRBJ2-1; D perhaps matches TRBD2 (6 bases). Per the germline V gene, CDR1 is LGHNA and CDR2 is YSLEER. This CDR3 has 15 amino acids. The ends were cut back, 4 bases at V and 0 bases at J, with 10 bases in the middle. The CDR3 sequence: CASSRRASSYNEQFF. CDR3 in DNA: TGCGCCAGCAGCCGGAGGGCGAGCTCCTACAATGAGCAGTTCTTC.

The CDR3 DNA is TGCGCCAGCAGCTTGGTGGCAGACACCGGGGAGCTGTTTTTT. Protein product: CASSLVADTGELFF. The rearrangement uses TRBV5-1 and TRBJ2-2, with D uncertain. The V gene lost 0 bases and the J gene lost 3 bases, with 6 bases spanning the gap. The CDR3 is 14 amino acids. The germline gives CDR1 SGHRS, CDR2 YFSETQ.

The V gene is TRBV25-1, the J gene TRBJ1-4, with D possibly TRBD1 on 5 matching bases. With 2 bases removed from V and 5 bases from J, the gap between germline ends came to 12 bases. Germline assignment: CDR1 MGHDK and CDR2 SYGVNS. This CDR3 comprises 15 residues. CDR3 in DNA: TGTGCCAGCAGTGAAGGCGGGAGGGGCAATGAAAAACTGTTTTTT. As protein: CASSEGGRGNEKLFF.

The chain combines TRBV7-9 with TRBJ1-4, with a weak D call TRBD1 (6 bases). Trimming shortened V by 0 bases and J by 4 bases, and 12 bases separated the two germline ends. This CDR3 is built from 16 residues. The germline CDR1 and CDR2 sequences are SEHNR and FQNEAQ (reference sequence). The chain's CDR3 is CASSLARGRDNEKLFF. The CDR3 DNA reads TGTGCCAGCAGCTTAGCTAGGGGGAGAGATAATGAAAAACTGTTTTTT.

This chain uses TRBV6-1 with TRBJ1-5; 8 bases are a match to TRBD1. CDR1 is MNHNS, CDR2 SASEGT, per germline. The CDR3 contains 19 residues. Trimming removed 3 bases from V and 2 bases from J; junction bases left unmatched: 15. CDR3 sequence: CASSDPGQDYWGGNQPQHF. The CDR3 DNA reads TGTGCCAGCAGTGATCCGGGACAGGATTACTGGGGGGGCAATCAGCCCCAGCATTTT.

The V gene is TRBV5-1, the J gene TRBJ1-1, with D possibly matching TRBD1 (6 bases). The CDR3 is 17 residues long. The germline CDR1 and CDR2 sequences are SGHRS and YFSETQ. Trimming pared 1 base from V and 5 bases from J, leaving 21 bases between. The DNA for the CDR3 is TGCGCCAGCAGCTTGACCCCGTCTGGGGGGGCGCGGACTGAAGCTTTCTTT. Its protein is CASSLTPSGGARTEAFF.

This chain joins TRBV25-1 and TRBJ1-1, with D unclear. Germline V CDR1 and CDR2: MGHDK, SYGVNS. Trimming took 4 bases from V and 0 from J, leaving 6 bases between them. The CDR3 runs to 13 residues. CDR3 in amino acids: CASSGQMNTEAFF. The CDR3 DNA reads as TGTGCCAGCAGTGGACAAATGAACACTGAAGCTTTCTTT.

The CDR3 is CASITTGGNTEAFF. DNA of the CDR3: TGTGCCAGCATCACGACAGGGGGAAACACTGAAGCTTTCTTT. The chain links TRBV2 to TRBJ1-1; 9 nucleotides match TRBD1. CDR1 and CDR2 from the germline V gene are SNHLY and FYNNEI. J lost 2 bases, V lost 7 bases, and 5 bases had no gene match. The CDR3 consists of 14 residues.

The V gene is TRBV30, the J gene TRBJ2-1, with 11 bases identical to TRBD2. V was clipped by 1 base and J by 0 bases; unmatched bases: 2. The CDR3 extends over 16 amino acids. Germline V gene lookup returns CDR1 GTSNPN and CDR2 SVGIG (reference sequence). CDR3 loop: CAWSGTSGSSYNEQFF. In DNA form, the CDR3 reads TGTGCCTGGAGTGGTACTAGCGGGAGCTCCTACAATGAGCAGTTCTTC. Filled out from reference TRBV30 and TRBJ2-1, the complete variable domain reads SQTIHQWPATLVQPVGSPLSLECTVEGTSNPNLYWYRQAAGRGLQLLFYSVGIGQISSEVPQNLSASRPQDRQFILSSKKLLLSDSGFYLCAWSGTSGSSYNEQFFGPGTRLTVL.

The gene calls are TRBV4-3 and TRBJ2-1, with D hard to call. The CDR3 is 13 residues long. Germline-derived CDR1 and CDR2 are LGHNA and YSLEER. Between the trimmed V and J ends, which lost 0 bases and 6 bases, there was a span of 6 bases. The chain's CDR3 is CASSQDAPNEQFF. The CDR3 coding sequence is TGCGCCAGCAGCCAAGATGCTCCCAATGAGCAGTTCTTC.

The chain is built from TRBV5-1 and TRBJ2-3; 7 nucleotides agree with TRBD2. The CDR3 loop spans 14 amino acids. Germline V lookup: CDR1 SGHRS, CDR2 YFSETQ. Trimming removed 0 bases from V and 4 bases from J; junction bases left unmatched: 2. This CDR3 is CASSLAAGPDTQYF. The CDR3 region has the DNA TGCGCCAGCAGCTTGGCAGCGGGGCCAGATACGCAGTATTTT.